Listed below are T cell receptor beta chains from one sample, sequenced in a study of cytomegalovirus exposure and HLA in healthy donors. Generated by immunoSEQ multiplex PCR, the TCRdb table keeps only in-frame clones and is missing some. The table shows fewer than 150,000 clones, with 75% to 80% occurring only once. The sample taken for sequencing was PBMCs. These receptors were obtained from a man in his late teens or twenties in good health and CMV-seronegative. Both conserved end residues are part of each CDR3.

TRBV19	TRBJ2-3	CASSPGTSGASDTQYF
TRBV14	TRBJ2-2	CASSQVREDNGGELFF
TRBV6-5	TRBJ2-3	CASNVGPSTDTQYF
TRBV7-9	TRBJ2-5	CASSLAAGSEETQYF
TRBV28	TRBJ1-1	CASSPLGQTNTEAFF
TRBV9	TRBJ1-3	CASSTQTGGTGNTIYF
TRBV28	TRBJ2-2	CASSPPPGAGELFF
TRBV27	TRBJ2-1	CASSLRGGIHSYNEQFF
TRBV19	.	CASSIGVGGSSYEQYF
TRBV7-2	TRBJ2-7	CASSFPSSYEQYF
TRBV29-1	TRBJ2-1	CSLIGQDSSYNEQFF
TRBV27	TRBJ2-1	CASSFGGYSYNEQFF
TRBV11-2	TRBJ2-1	CASSFLPYEQFF
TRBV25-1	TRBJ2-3	CASSEPLPGGDTQYF
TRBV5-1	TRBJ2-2	CASSLAALAGSTGELFF
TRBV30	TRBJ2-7	CAWSSQGRREQYF
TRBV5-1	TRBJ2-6	CASSLGPGDYSGANVLTF
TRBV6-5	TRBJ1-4	CASSLEARTNEKLFF